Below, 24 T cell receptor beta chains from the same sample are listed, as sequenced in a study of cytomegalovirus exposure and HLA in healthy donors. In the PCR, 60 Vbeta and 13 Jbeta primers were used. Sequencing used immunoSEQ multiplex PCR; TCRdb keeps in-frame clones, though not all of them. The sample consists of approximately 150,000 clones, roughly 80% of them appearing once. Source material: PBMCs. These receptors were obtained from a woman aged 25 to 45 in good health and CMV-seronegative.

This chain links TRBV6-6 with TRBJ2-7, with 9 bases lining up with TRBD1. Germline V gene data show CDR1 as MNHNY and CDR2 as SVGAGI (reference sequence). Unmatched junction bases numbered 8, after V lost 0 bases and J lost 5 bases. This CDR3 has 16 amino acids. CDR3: CASSYSTGTGSHEQYF. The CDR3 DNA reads TGTGCCAGCAGTTACTCCACCGGGACAGGGAGCCACGAGCAGTACTTC.

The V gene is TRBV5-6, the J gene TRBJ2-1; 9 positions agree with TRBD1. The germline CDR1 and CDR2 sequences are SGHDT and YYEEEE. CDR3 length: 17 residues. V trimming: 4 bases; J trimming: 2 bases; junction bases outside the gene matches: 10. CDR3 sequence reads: CASSGQTGGVTYNEQFF. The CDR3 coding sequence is TGTGCCAGCAGCGGCCAAACAGGGGGCGTTACCTACAATGAGCAGTTCTTC.

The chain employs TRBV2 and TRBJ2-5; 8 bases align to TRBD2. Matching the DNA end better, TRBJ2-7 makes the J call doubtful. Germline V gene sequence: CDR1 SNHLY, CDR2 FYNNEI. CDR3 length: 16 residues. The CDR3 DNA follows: TGTGCCAGCAGTGTGCTCGGGGGGGCTGGCTCCTACGAGCAGTACTTC. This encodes CASSVLGGAGSYEQYF.

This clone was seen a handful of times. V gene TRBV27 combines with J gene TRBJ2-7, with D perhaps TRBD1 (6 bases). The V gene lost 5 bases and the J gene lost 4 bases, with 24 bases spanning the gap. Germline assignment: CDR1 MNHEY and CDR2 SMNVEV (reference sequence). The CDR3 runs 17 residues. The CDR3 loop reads CASSPSNRAYGVYEQYF. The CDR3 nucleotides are TGTGCCAGCAGTCCCTCTAACAGGGCCTATGGTGTATACGAGCAGTACTTC.

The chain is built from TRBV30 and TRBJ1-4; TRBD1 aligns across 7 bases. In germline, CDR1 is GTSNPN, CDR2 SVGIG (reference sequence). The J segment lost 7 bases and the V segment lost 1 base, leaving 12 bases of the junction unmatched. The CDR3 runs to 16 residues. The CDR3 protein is CAWSAPPTGRGEKLFF. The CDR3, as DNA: TGTGCCTGGAGTGCCCCCCCGACAGGGAGAGGTGAAAAACTGTTTTTT. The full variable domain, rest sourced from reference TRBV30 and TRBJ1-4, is SQTIHQWPATLVQPVGSPLSLECTVEGTSNPNLYWYRQAAGRGLQLLFYSVGIGQISSEVPQNLSASRPQDRQFILSSKKLLLSDSGFYLCAWSAPPTGRGEKLFFGSGTQLSVL.

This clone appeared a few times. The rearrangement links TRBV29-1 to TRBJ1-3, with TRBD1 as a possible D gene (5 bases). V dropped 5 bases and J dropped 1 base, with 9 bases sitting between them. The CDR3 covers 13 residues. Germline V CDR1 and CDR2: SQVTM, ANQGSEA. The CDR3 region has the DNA TGCAGCGTTCGGGGGGGATCTGGAAACACCATATATTTT. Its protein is CSVRGGSGNTIYF.

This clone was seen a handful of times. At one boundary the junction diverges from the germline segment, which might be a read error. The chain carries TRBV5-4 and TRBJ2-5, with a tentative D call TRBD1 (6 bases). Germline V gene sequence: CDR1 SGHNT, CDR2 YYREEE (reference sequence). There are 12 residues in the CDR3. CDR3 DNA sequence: TGTGCCAGCAACAGGGACCAAGAGGCCCAGTACTTC. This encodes CASNRDQEAQYF.

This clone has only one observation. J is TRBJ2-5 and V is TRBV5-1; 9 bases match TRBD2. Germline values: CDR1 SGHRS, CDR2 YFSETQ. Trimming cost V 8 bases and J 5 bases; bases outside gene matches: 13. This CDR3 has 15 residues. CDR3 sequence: CASTIAGAVDETQYF. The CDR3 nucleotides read TGCGCCAGTACAATAGCGGGAGCGGTAGACGAGACCCAGTACTTC.

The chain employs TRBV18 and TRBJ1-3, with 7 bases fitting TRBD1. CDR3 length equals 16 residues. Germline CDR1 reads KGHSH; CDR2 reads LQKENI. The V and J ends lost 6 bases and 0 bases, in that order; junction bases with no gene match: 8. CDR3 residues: CASSTRRDSSGNTIYF. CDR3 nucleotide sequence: TGTGCCAGCTCCACCCGGCGGGACAGCTCTGGAAACACCATATATTTT.

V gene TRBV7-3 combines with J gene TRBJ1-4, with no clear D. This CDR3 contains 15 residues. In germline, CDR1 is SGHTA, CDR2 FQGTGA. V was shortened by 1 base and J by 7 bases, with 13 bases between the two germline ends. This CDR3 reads CASSLSSEAGEKLFF. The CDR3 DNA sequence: TGTGCCAGCAGCTTAAGTTCAGAGGCGGGTGAAAAACTGTTTTTT.

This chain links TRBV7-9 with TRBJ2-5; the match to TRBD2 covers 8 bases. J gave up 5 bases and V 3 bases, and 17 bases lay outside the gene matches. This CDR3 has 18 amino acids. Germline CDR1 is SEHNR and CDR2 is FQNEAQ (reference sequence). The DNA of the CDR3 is TGTGCCAGCAGCTTGGTCCCCCGTGGACTAGCCCTTACGGAGACCCAGTACTTC. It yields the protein CASSLVPRGLALTETQYF.

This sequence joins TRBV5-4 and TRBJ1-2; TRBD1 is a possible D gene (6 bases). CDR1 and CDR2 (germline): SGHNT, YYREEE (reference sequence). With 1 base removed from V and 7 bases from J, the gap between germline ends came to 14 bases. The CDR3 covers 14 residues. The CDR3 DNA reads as TGTGCCAGCAGCTTGCGGTCTGGGGGCGGTGGCTACACCTTC. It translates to CASSLRSGGGGYTF.

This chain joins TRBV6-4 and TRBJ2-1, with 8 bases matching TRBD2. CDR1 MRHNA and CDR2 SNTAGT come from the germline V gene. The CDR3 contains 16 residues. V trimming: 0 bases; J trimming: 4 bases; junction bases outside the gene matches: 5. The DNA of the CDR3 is TGTGCCAGCAGTGACTCTTGGATAGCGGGGTACAATGAGCAGTTCTTC. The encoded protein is CASSDSWIAGYNEQFF.

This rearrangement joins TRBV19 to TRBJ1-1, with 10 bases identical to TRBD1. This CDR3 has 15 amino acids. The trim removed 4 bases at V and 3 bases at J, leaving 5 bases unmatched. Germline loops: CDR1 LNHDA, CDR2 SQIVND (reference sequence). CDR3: CASSTGTGADTEAFF. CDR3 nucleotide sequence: TGTGCCAGTAGTACCGGGACAGGGGCGGACACTGAAGCTTTCTTT.

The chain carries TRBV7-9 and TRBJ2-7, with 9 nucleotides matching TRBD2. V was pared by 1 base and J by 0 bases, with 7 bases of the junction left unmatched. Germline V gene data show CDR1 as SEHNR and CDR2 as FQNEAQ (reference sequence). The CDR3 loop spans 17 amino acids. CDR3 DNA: TGTGCCAGCAGCTTAGGGCGGGGGGGCCTTAACTCCTACGAGCAGTACTTC. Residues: CASSLGRGGLNSYEQYF.

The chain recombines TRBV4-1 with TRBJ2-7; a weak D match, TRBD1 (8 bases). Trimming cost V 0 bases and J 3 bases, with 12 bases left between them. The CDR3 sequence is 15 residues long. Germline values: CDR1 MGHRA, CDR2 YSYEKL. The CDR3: CASSQDTGGVYEQYF. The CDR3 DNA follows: TGCGCCAGCAGCCAAGACACAGGGGGGGTCTACGAGCAGTACTTC.

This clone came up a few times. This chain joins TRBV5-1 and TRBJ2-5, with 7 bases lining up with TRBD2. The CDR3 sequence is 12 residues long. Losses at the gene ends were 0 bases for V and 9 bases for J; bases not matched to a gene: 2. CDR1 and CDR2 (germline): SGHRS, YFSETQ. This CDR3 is CASSLEREAQYF. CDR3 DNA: TGCGCCAGCAGCTTGGAGCGGGAAGCCCAGTACTTC.

The CDR3 reads CASSIDPGTVNSPLHF. The CDR3 DNA is TGTGCCAGTAGTATAGATCCGGGGACAGTTAATTCACCCCTCCACTTT. This rearrangement joins TRBV19 to TRBJ1-6; the match to TRBD1 covers 7 bases. The CDR3 runs 16 residues. J gave up 6 bases and V 0 bases, and 5 bases lay outside the gene matches. Germline V CDR1 and CDR2: LNHDA, SQIVND (reference sequence).

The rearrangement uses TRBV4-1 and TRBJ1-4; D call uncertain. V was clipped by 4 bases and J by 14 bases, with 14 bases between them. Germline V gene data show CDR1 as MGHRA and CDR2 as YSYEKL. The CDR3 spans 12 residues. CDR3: CASSPPSGNLFF. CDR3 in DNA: TGCGCCAGCAGCCCTCCGTCCGGGAATCTGTTTTTT.

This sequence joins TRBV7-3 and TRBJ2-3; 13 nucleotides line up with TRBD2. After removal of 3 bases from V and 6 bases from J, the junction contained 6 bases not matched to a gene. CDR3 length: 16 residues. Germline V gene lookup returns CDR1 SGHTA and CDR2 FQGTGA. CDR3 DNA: TGTGCCAGCAGCTTGGCCGGACTAGCGGGAGTGGATACGCAGTATTTT. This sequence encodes CASSLAGLAGVDTQYF.

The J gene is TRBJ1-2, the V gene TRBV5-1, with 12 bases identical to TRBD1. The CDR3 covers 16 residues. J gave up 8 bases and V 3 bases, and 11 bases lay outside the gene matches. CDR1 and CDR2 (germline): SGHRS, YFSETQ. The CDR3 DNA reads TGCGCCAGCAGCTACCCCGAGGGACAGGGGGCGCGGGGCTACACCTTC. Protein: CASSYPEGQGARGYTF.

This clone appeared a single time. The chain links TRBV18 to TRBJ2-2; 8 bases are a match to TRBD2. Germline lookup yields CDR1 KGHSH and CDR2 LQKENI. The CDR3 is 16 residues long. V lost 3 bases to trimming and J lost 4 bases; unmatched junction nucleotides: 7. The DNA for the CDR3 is TGTGCCAGCTCACCGATGGCGCGGGGGGCCACCGGGGAGCTGTTTTTT. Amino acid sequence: CASSPMARGATGELFF.

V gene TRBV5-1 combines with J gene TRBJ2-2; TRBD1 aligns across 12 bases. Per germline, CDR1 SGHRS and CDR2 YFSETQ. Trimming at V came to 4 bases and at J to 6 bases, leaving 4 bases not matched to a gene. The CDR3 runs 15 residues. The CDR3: CASSAGTGGPGELFF. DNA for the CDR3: TGCGCCAGCAGCGCCGGGACAGGGGGCCCCGGGGAGCTGTTTTTT.

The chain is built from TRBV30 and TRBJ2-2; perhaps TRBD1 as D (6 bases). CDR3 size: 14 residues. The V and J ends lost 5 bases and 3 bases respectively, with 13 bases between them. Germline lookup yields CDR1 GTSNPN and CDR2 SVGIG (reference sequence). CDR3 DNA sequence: TGTGCCTGGGCCCAGGGGCCCGACACCGGGGAGCTGTTTTTT. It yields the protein CAWAQGPDTGELFF.